The rows below give T cell receptor beta chains drawn from one sample of a study of OX40 agonist ivuxolimab in advanced cancers. TCRdb's table, derived via immunoSEQ multiplex PCR, lists solely in-frame clones and lacks some. The sample carries fewer than 90,000 clones, roughly 91% recorded once. The starting material was CD4+ or CD8+ T cells sorted from blood, obtained in a trial of the OX40 agonist ivuxolimab. The receptors derive from an adult with an advanced solid tumor such as melanoma, head and neck, liver or kidney cancer. Each CDR3 is given with its conserved first and last residue. The order of the fields is D gene, clone size, CDR3 length, J gene, V gene, CDR3 protein, CDR3 DNA. A D gene is named only where the DNA matches it firmly. A clone size is listed for some rows: how often the clone was seen (once, few, many), or a class if it is expanded.

-,-,11,TRBJ2-5,TRBV2,CASMGGETQYF,TGTGCCAGCATGGGGGGAGAGACCCAGTACTTC
-,-,18,TRBJ2-5,TRBV5-4,CASSSPLATQIQKETQYF,TGTGCCAGCAGCTCCCCTCTGGCGACCCAGATCCAAAAAGAGACCCAGTACTTC
-,-,13,TRBJ1-2,TRBV15,CATSTDSVYGYTF,TGTGCCACCAGCACGGACAGCGTCTATGGCTACACCTTC
-,-,14,TRBJ1-5,TRBV6-6,CATLNGGPGQPQHF,TGTGCCACCTTGAACGGGGGCCCGGGTCAGCCCCAGCATTTT
TRBD1,few,19,TRBJ2-6,TRBV5-1,CASSSTTGQGGSGANVLTF,TGCGCCAGCAGCTCTACTACGGGACAGGGGGGCTCTGGGGCCAACGTCCTGACTTTC
TRBD1,once,14,TRBJ1-1,TRBV5-8,CASSFRTGSTEAFF,TGTGCCAGCAGCTTCAGGACAGGGAGCACTGAAGCTTTCTTT
-,-,17,TRBJ2-3,TRBV10-3,CAISESMFLGSTDTQYF,TGTGCCATCAGTGAGTCGATGTTTCTGGGGAGCACAGATACGCAGTATTTT
-,-,16,TRBJ2-5,TRBV4-1,CASSQHPARGPETQYF,TGCGCCAGCAGCCAACACCCCGCAAGGGGCCCTGAGACCCAGTACTTC
-,few,14,TRBJ1-5,TRBV19,CASSPMGSNQPQHF,TGTGCCAGTAGTCCCATGGGGAGCAATCAGCCCCAGCATTTT
-,few,14,TRBJ1-1,TRBV30,CAWSENNWNTEAFF,TGTGCCTGGAGTGAAAACAACTGGAACACTGAAGCTTTCTTT
-,-,14,TRBJ2-2,TRBV19,CASSSGLGAGELFF,TGTGCCAGTAGCTCCGGGTTGGGGGCCGGGGAGCTGTTTTTT
-,-,14,TRBJ2-4,TRBV7-9,CASSLLGEKNIQYF,TGTGCCAGCAGCTTACTCGGGGAGAAAAACATTCAGTACTTC
-,-,14,TRBJ2-3,TRBV7-3,CASSPGGQKDTQYF,TGTGCCAGCAGCCCCGGGGGGCAAAAAGATACGCAGTATTTT
-,-,15,TRBJ2-5,TRBV9,CASSAGTLIQETQYF,TGTGCCAGCAGCGCCGGGACACTGATACAAGAGACCCAGTACTTC
TRBD2,-,16,TRBJ2-3,TRBV19,CASSINPTSGGDTQYF,TGTGCCAGTAGTATTAATCCGACTAGCGGGGGAGATACGCAGTATTTT
-,-,19,TRBJ1-5,TRBV12-5,CASGLAASGRGDNNQPQHF,-
-,-,13,TRBJ2-1,TRBV30,CAWSPLNTDEQFF,TGTGCCTGGAGTCCCCTCAATACCGATGAGCAGTTCTTC
TRBD1,-,13,TRBJ2-2,TRBV19,CASAGGNTGELFF,TGTGCCAGTGCAGGGGGAAACACCGGGGAGCTGTTTTTT
TRBD1,-,17,TRBJ1-4,TRBV2,CASSELIGGATNEKLFF,TGTGCCAGCAGTGAATTGATAGGGGGCGCGACTAATGAAAAACTGTTTTTT
-,-,12,TRBJ2-7,TRBV7-9,CASSLGRYEQYF,TGTGCCAGCAGCCTGGGTCGCTACGAGCAGTACTTC
TRBD1,few,15,TRBJ2-2,TRBV2,CASSGDRAYTGELFF,TGTGCCAGCAGTGGGGACAGGGCTTACACCGGGGAGCTGTTTTTT
-,once,18,TRBJ2-3,TRBV21-1,CASSKALKRDRGTDTQYF,TGTGCCAGCAGCAAAGCGCTCAAGCGGGACAGAGGCACAGATACGCAGTATTTT
-,-,15,TRBJ2-6,TRBV18,CASSPTGLGANVLTF,TGTGCCAGCTCACCCACAGGGCTCGGGGCCAACGTCCTGACTTTC
-,few,13,TRBJ1-5,TRBV27,CASSLQEDQPQHF,TGTGCCAGCAGTTTACAGGAGGATCAGCCCCAGCATTTT
-,-,15,TRBJ2-4,TRBV10-2,CASSESRLAKNIQYF,TGCGCCAGCAGTGAGTCCCGGCTAGCCAAAAACATTCAGTACTTC
TRBD2,-,14,TRBJ2-3,TRBV2,CAGSSGRMADTQYF,TGTGCCGGATCTAGCGGACGCATGGCAGATACGCAGTATTTT
TRBD1,-,16,TRBJ2-5,TRBV14,CASSQVGQGIQETQYF,TGTGCCAGCAGCCAAGTCGGACAGGGGATACAAGAGACCCAGTACTTC
-,-,14,TRBJ1-1,TRBV9,CASSSWDLNTEAFF,TGTGCCAGCAGCTCATGGGACTTGAACACTGAAGCTTTCTTT
-,-,13,TRBJ2-3,TRBV29-1,CSVERQERDTQYF,TGCAGCGTTGAAAGACAGGAGAGGGATACGCAGTATTTT
-,-,14,TRBJ2-3,TRBV4-3,CATASGLFTDTQYF,TGCGCCACGGCAAGCGGGCTTTTCACAGATACGCAGTATTTT
-,-,16,TRBJ2-2,TRBV11-2,CASSLAPLTQTGELFF,TGTGCCAGCAGCTTAGCCCCTCTAACGCAGACCGGGGAGCTGTTTTTT
-,-,14,TRBJ2-2,TRBV7-9,CASSFGQITGELFF,TGTGCCAGCAGCTTCGGACAGATCACCGGGGAGCTGTTTTTT
-,once,13,TRBJ2-2,TRBV29-1,CSGSSVQNGELFF,TGCAGCGGATCTAGCGTCCAGAACGGGGAGCTGTTTTTT
-,-,13,TRBJ2-2,TRBV11-3,CASSSTFTGELFF,TGTGCCAGCAGCTCAACTTTCACCGGGGAGCTGTTTTTT
-,-,15,TRBJ2-1,TRBV2,CASSPRTATYNEQFF,TGTGCCAGCAGTCCCCGGACGGCCACCTACAATGAGCAGTTCTTC
-,-,16,TRBJ1-1,TRBV5-8,CASSLRFRAMNTEAFF,TGTGCCAGCAGCTTGCGATTTAGGGCCATGAACACTGAAGCTTTCTTT
TRBD1,-,13,TRBJ1-1,TRBV19,CASSPRGSTEAFF,TGTGCCAGTAGTCCCAGGGGGTCTACTGAAGCTTTCTTT
-,-,13,TRBJ1-1,TRBV27,CASRPQVRAEAFF,TGTGCCAGCAGACCTCAGGTTCGGGCTGAAGCTTTCTTT
-,-,15,TRBJ2-7,TRBV11-2,CASSPGLRSSYEQYF,TGTGCCAGCAGCCCAGGACTTCGGAGCTCCTACGAGCAGTACTTC
-,once,14,TRBJ1-4,TRBV6-5,CACRTTASNEKLFF,TGTGCCTGCCGCACGACGGCCTCTAATGAAAAACTGTTTTTT
-,-,12,TRBJ2-7,TRBV23-1,CASSPTGHEQYF,TGCGCCAGCAGCCCCACCGGCCACGAGCAGTACTTC
-,once,15,TRBJ2-5,TRBV15,CATSRDWRGPETQYF,TGTGCCACCAGCAGAGATTGGCGTGGGCCAGAGACCCAGTACTTC
-,-,14,TRBJ2-1,TRBV30,CAWSRGVTYNEQFF,TGTGCCTGGAGCCGTGGCGTCACCTACAATGAGCAGTTCTTC